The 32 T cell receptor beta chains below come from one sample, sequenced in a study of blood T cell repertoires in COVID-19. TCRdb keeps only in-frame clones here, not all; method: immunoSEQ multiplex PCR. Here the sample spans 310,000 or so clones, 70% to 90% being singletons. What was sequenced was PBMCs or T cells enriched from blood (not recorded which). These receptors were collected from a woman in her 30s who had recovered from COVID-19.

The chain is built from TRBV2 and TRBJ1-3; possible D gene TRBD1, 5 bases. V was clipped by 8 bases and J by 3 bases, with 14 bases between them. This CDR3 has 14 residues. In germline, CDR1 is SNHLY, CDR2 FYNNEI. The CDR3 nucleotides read TGTGCCAGCGCAAGTGGGGGGATTGGAAACACCATATATTTT. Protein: CASASGGIGNTIYF. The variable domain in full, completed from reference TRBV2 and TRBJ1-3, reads EPEVTQTPSHQVTQMGQEVILRCVPISNHLYFYWYRQILGQKVEFLVSFYNNEISEKSEIFDDQFSVERPDGSNFTLKIRSTKLEDSAMYFCASASGGIGNTIYFGEGSWLTVV.

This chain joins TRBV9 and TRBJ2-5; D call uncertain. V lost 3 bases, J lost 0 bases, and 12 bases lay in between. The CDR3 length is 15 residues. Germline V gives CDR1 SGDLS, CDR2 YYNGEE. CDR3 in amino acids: CASSARPTYQETQYF. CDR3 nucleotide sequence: TGTGCCAGCAGCGCCCGACCGACATACCAAGAGACCCAGTACTTC.

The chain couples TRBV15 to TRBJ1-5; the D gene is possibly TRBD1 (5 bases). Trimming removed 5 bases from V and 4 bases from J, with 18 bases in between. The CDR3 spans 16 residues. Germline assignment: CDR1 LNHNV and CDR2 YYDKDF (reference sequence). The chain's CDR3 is CATSHDTTRGNQPQHF. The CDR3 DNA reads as TGTGCCACCAGCCATGACACGACAAGGGGTAATCAGCCCCAGCATTTT.

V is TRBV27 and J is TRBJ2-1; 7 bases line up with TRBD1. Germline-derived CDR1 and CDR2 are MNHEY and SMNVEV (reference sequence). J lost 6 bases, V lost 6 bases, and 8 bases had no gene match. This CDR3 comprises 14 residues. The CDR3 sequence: CASSRTGAGNEQFF. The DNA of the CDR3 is TGTGCCAGCAGCAGGACAGGCGCCGGCAATGAGCAGTTCTTC.

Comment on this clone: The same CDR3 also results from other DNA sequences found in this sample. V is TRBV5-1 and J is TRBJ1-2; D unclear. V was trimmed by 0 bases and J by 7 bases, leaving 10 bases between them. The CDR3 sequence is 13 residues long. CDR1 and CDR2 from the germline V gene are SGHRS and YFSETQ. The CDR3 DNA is TGCGCCAGCAGCTTGGAGCGGGGAGGTGGCTACACCTTC. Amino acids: CASSLERGGGYTF.

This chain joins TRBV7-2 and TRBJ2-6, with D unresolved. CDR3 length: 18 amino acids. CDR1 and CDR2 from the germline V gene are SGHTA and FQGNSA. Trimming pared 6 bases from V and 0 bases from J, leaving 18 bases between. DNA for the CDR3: TGTGCCAGCAGTCACGTGGGCAGAACCCTCTCTGGGGCCAACGTCCTGACTTTC. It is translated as CASSHVGRTLSGANVLTF.

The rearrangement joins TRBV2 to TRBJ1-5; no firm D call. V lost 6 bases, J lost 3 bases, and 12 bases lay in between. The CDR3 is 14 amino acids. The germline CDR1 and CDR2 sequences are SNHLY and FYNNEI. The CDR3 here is CASSKRGNNQPQHF. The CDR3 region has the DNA TGTGCCAGCAGCAAAAGAGGGAACAATCAGCCCCAGCATTTT.

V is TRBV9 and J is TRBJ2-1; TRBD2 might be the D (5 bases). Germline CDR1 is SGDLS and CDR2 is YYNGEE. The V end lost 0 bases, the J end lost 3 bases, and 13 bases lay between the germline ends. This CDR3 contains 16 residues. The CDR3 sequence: CASSVAGSNLYNEQFF. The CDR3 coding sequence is TGTGCCAGCAGCGTAGCGGGGTCAAACCTCTACAATGAGCAGTTCTTC.

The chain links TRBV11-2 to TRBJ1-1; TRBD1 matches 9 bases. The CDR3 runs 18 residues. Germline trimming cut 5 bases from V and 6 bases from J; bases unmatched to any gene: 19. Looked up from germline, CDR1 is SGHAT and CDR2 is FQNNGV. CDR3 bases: TGTGCCAGCAGCCAAACCCCCGGGACAGGGTATCCGGTCCCTGAAGCTTTCTTT. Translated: CASSQTPGTGYPVPEAFF.

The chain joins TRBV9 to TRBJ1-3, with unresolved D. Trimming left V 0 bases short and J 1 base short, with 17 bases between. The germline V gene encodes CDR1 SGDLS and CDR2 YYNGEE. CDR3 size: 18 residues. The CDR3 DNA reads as TGTGCCAGCAGCGTAGAGGTGGGCCCGATTGGGTCTGGAAACACCATATATTTT. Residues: CASSVEVGPIGSGNTIYF.

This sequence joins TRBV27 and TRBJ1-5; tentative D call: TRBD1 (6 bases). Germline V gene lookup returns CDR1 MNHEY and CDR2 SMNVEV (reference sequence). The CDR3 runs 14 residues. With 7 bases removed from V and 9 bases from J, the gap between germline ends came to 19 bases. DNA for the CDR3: TGTGCCAGCAAGGGGGGGCCCCCGTACGGGCCCCAGCATTTT. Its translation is CASKGGPPYGPQHF.

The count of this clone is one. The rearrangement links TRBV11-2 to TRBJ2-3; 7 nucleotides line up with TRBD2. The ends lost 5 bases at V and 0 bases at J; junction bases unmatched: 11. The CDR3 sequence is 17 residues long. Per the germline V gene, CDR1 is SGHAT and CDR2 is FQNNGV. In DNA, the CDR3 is TGTGCCAGCAGCCCCGGACCAGCGGGGACTAGCACAGATACGCAGTATTTT. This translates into CASSPGPAGTSTDTQYF.

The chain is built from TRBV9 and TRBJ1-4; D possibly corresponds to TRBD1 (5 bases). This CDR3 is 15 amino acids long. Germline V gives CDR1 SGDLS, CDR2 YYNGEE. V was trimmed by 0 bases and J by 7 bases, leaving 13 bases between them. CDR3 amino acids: CASSVAAGRGEKLFF. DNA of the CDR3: TGTGCCAGCAGCGTAGCCGCAGGGAGGGGTGAAAAACTGTTTTTT.

The CDR3, as DNA: TGTGCCAGCAGTGAAAGTGGGCAGGGGAGATCACCCCTCCACTTT. This translates into CASSESGQGRSPLHF. The chain carries TRBV6-1 and TRBJ1-6, with D possibly TRBD1 on 6 matching bases. The CDR3 is 15 residues long. In germline, CDR1 is MNHNS, CDR2 SASEGT. V was cut by 2 bases and J by 10 bases, with 15 bases left in between.

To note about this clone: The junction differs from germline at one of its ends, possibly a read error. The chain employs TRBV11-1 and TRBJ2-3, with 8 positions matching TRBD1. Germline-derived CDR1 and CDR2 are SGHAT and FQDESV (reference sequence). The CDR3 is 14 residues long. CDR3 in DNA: TGTACCAGCAGCATCGGGACAGGCCGGGATACGCAGTATTTT. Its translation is CTSSIGTGRDTQYF.

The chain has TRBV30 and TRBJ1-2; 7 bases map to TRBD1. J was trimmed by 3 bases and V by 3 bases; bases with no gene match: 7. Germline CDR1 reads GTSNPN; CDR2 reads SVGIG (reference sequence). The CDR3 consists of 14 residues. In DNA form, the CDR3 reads TGTGCCTGGAGACGAAGCAGGGGGGACTATGGCTACACCTTC. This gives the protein CAWRRSRGDYGYTF. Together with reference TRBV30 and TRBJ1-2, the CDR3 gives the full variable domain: SQTIHQWPATLVQPVGSPLSLECTVEGTSNPNLYWYRQAAGRGLQLLFYSVGIGQISSEVPQNLSASRPQDRQFILSSKKLLLSDSGFYLCAWRRSRGDYGYTFGSGTRLTVV.

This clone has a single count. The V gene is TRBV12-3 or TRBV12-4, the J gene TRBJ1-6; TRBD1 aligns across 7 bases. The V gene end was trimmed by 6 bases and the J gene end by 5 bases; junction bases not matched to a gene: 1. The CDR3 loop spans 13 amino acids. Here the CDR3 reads CASRDRDNSPLHF. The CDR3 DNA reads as TGTGCCAGCAGAGACAGGGATAATTCACCCCTCCACTTT.

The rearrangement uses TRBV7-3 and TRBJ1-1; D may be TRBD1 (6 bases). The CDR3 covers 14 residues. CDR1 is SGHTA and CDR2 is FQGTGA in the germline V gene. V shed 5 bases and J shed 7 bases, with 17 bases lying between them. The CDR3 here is CASSVSAGALEAFF. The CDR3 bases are TGTGCCAGCAGCGTAAGCGCGGGGGCTCTTGAAGCTTTCTTT.

The CDR3 region is CASSPDPGQGLPQHF. CDR3 DNA: TGTGCCAGCTCACCAGACCCGGGACAGGGATTACCCCAGCATTTT. The rearrangement uses TRBV18 and TRBJ1-5; TRBD1 agrees at 9 bases. The germline V gene encodes CDR1 KGHSH and CDR2 LQKENI. J was trimmed by 10 bases and V by 2 bases; bases with no gene match: 9. The CDR3 is made up of 15 amino acids.

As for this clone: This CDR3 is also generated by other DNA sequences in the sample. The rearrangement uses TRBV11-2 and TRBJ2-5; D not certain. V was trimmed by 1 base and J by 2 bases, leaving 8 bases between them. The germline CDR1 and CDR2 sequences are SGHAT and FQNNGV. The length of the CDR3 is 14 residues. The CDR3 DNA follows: TGTGCCAGCAGCTTAGGGCGGATACAAGAGACCCAGTACTTC. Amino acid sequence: CASSLGRIQETQYF.

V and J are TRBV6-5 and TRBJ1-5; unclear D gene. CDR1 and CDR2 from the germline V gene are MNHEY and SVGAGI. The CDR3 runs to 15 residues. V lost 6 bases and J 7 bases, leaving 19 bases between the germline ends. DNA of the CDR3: TGTGCCAGCAGGAACTCACGGGGTTCGGGGCAGCCCCAGCATTTT. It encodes CASRNSRGSGQPQHF.

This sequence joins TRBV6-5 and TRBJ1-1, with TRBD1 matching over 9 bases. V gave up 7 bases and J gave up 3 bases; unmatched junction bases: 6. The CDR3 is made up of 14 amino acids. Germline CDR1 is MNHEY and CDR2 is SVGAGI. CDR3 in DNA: TGTGCCAGCACACGAAGGACAGGGGACACTGAAGCTTTCTTT. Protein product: CASTRRTGDTEAFF.

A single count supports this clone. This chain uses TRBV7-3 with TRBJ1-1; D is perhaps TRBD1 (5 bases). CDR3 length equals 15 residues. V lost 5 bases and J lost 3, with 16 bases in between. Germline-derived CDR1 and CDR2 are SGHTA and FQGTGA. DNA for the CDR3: TGTGCCAGCAGCAAGAAAGGGGCGTCGGACACTGAAGCTTTCTTT. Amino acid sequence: CASSKKGASDTEAFF.

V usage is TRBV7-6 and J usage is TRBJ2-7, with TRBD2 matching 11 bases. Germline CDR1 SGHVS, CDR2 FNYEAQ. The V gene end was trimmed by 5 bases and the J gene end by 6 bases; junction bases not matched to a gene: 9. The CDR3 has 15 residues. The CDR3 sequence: CASSLLTSGDFEQYF. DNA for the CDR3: TGTGCCAGCAGCCTGCTGACTAGCGGGGATTTCGAGCAGTACTTC.

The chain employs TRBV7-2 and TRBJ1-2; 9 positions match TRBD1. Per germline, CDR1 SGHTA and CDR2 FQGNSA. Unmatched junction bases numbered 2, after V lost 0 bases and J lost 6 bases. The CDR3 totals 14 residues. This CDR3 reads CASSLAGQGHGYTF. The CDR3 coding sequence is TGTGCCAGCAGCTTAGCGGGACAGGGTCATGGCTACACCTTC.

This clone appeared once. The CDR3 is CASSLSGDSPLHF. The CDR3 DNA is TGTGCCAGCAGCTTATCGGGGGATTCACCCCTCCACTTT. The rearrangement joins TRBV5-5 to TRBJ1-6; possible D gene TRBD1, 5 bases. This CDR3 has 13 amino acids. Germline CDR1 reads SGHKS; CDR2 reads YYEKEE (reference sequence). Trimming cost V 2 bases and J 8 bases, with 8 bases left between them.

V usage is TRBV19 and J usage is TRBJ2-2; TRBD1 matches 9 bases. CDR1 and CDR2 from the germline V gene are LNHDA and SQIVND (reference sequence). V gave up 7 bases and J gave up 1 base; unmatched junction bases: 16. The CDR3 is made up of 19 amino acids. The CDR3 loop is CASNTRGQGVFGNTGELFF. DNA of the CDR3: TGTGCCAGTAATACTAGGGGACAGGGTGTATTTGGGAACACCGGGGAGCTGTTTTTT.

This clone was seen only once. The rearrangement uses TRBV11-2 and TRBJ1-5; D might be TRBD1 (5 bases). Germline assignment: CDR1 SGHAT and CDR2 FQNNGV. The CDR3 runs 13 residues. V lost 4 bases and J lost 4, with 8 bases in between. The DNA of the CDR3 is TGTGCCAGCAGCTCGCAGGGAAATCAGCCCCAGCATTTT. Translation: CASSSQGNQPQHF. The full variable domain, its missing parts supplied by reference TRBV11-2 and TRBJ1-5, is EAGVAQSPRYKIIEKRQSVAFWCNPISGHATLYWYQQILGQGPKLLIQFQNNGVVDDSQLPKDRFSAERLKGVDSTLKIQPAKLEDSAVYLCASSSQGNQPQHFGDGTRLSIL.

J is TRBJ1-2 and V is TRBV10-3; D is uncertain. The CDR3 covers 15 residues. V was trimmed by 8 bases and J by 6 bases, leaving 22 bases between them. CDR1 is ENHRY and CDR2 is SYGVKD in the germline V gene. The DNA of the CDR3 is TGTGCCATCGGTAAAAACCAGGAGGTACGGGATGGCTACACCTTC. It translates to CAIGKNQEVRDGYTF.

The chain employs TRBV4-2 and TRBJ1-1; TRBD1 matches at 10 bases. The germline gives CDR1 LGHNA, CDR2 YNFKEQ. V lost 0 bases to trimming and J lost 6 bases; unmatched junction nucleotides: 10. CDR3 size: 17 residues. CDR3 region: CASSQEPGTGEWAEAFF. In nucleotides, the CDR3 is TGTGCCAGCAGCCAAGAACCCGGGACAGGGGAATGGGCTGAAGCTTTCTTT.

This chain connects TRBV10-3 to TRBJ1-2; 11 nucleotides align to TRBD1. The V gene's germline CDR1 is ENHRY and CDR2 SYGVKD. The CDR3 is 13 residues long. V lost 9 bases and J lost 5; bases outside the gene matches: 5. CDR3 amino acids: CAIGQGAQYGYTF. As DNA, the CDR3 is TGTGCCATTGGACAGGGGGCTCAGTATGGCTACACCTTC.

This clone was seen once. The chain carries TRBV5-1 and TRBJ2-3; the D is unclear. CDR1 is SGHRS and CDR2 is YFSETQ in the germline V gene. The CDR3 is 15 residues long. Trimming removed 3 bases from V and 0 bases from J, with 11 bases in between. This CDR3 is CASSWSSTSTDTQYF. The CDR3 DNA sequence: TGCGCCAGCAGCTGGTCCTCGACTAGCACAGATACGCAGTATTTT.